This T cell receptor beta chain was identified during a study of T cell changes during pregnancy in multiple sclerosis. This clone showed up just a few times. Profiling relied on immunoSEQ multiplex PCR, and the TCRdb table lists in-frame clones only, not all of them. The repertoire holds tens of thousands of clones, roughly 95% seen once, with approximately 0.79% in the top ten. The starting material was peripheral blood, obtained in the second trimester of pregnancy. The clonotype originates from a female donor in good health, enrolled as a control in a pregnancy study.

CDR3 DNA sequence: TGTGCCAGCAGTTCATTCCGACAGGCCACTGAAGCTTTCTTT. Its protein is CASSSFRQATEAFF. V gene TRBV27 combines with J gene TRBJ1-1, with D perhaps matching TRBD1 (6 bases). Trimming pared 4 bases from V and 4 bases from J, leaving 13 bases between. The germline gives CDR1 MNHEY, CDR2 SMNVEV (reference sequence). The CDR3 is made up of 14 amino acids.